This is a list of T cell receptor beta chains from one sample in a study of CD8+ T cells in alopecia areata. Profiling relied on immunoSEQ multiplex PCR, and the TCRdb table lists in-frame clones only, not all of them. The sample includes hundreds of thousands of clones, about three fifths of them seen just once. The specimen comprised CD4+ T cells sorted from blood, sampled around week 53, from a patient treated with tofacitinib. The source of these receptors is a human donor with alopecia areata. CDR3s include the opening cysteine and the closing phenylalanine or tryptophan. Fields, in order: clone size, J gene, D gene, V gene, CDR3 protein, CDR3 DNA. D genes are given only for firm matches. Clone size appears in some rows only: once, few, many, or a class for an expanded clone.

>few|TRBJ2-5|TRBD2|TRBV7-2
CASSLVRTSGGETQYF
TGTGCCAGCAGCTTAGTCAGGACTAGCGGGGGGGAGACCCAGTACTTC
>-|TRBJ2-7|TRBD1|TRBV27
CASSSPGTGFYEQYF
TGTGCCAGCAGTTCCCCCGGGACAGGGTTCTACGAGCAGTACTTC
>-|TRBJ2-1|TRBD2|TRBV27
CASSFSGGLRVF
TGTGCCAGCAGTTTTTCGGGGGGTCTTCGGGTCTTC
>-|TRBJ1-1|TRBD1|TRBV6-1
CASSEGTGATEAFF
TGTGCCAGCAGTGAAGGCACAGGGGCCACTGAAGCTTTCTTT
>-|TRBJ2-7|-|TRBV14
CASSPRLLVHEQYF
TGTGCCAGCAGCCCACGATTGCTGGTACACGAGCAGTACTTC
>-|TRBJ2-1|-|TRBV5-1
CASRSGSIGRRSYNEQFF
TGCGCCAGCAGATCGGGGTCAATTGGGCGACGCTCCTACAATGAGCAGTTCTTC
>-|TRBJ2-5|-|TRBV4-3
CASSQEGAGGETQYF
TGCGCCAGCAGCCAAGAAGGGGCAGGGGGGGAGACCCAGTACTTC
>once|TRBJ1-2|-|TRBV2
CASRDRFGAYGYTF
TGTGCCAGCAGAGACAGGTTCGGGGCTTATGGCTACACCTTC
>once|TRBJ2-3|-|TRBV7-9
CASSLGGSMTDTQYF
TGTGCCAGCAGCTTAGGGGGTAGTATGACAGATACGCAGTATTTT
>-|TRBJ1-4|-|TRBV15
CATSPRGEEKLFF
TGTGCCACCAGCCCCCGCGGGGAGGAAAAACTGTTTTTT
>-|TRBJ2-7|TRBD1|TRBV29-1
CSARTFSGTEPYEQYF
TGCAGCGCTCGGACCTTCTCCGGGACAGAGCCCTACGAGCAGTACTTC
>-|TRBJ1-1|TRBD1|TRBV30
CAWSAGTVNTEAFF
TGTGCCTGGAGTGCCGGGACAGTGAACACTGAAGCTTTCTTT
>-|TRBJ1-1|TRBD1|TRBV10-3
CAISPQTGFNTEAFF
TGTGCCATCAGTCCTCAGACAGGGTTCAACACTGAAGCTTTCTTT
>-|TRBJ2-2|-|TRBV2
CASSLTEDGELFF
TGTGCCAGCAGTCTTACAGAGGACGGGGAGCTGTTTTTT
>-|TRBJ2-5|-|TRBV29-1
CSVVGAGQETQYF
TGCAGCGTTGTGGGGGCGGGTCAAGAGACCCAGTACTTC
>-|TRBJ2-6|-|TRBV30
CAWSSSGANVLTF
TGTGCCTGGAGTAGCTCTGGGGCCAACGTCCTGACTTTC
>-|TRBJ2-2|-|TRBV30
CAWSRDQRYTGELFF
TGTGCCTGGAGTCGGGACCAGCGATACACCGGGGAGCTGTTTTTT
>few|TRBJ2-2|-|TRBV29-1
CSAEREVGGELFF
TGCAGCGCCGAGAGGGAAGTCGGCGGGGAGCTGTTTTTT
>few|TRBJ1-2|TRBD1|TRBV10-2
CASSSGGYGYTF
TGCGCCAGCAGTTCAGGGGGCTATGGCTACACCTTC
>-|TRBJ2-6|-|TRBV9
CASSEQGPGANVLTF
TGTGCCAGCAGCGAGCAGGGGCCTGGGGCCAACGTCCTGACTTTC
>-|TRBJ1-2|-|TRBV29-1
CSVADRLEGYTF
TGCAGCGTGGCTGACAGACTTGAGGGCTACACCTTC
>few|TRBJ1-2|TRBD1|TRBV6-5
CASRHPYRGNYGYTF
TGTGCCAGCAGACATCCCTACAGGGGGAACTATGGCTACACCTTC
>-|TRBJ1-2|-|TRBV30
CAWKVIYGYTF
TGTGCCTGGAAAGTCATCTATGGCTACACCTTC
>few|TRBJ2-3|-|TRBV12-5
CASAPSGSADTQYF
TGTGCTAGTGCCCCCTCTGGGTCGGCAGATACGCAGTATTTT
>-|TRBJ1-2|TRBD1|TRBV25-1
CASQWTGSYGYTF
TGTGCCAGCCAGTGGACAGGGAGCTATGGCTACACCTTC
>-|TRBJ1-6|-|TRBV2
CASKFGNSPLHF
TGTGCCAGCAAGTTCGGAAATTCACCCCTCCACTTT
>-|TRBJ2-1|-|TRBV11-2
CASSHFAGADEQFF
TGTGCCAGCAGCCACTTTGCCGGGGCCGATGAGCAGTTCTTC
>few|TRBJ1-1|-|TRBV6-6
CASSWGQMNTEAFF
TGTGCCAGCAGTTGGGGGCAGATGAACACTGAAGCTTTCTTT
>-|TRBJ1-2|-|TRBV6-5
CASGLDLTGGGYTF
TGTGCCAGCGGCCTCGATTTGACAGGAGGTGGCTACACCTTC
>-|TRBJ2-5|-|TRBV15
CATSRDLGTQETQYF
TGTGCCACCAGCAGAGATCTGGGGACCCAAGAGACCCAGTACTTC
>-|TRBJ1-2|TRBD1|TRBV29-1
CSAKGTGTAYGYTF
TGCAGCGCCAAAGGGACAGGGACGGCCTATGGCTACACCTTC
>-|TRBJ2-5|-|TRBV4-2
CASSQTHNSGETQYF
TGTGCCAGCAGCCAGACCCATAATTCCGGGGAGACCCAGTACTTC
>-|TRBJ2-5|TRBD2|TRBV5-4
CASRPGLEETQYF
TGTGCCAGCAGACCCGGACTAGAAGAGACCCAGTACTTC
>-|TRBJ1-5|-|TRBV10-3
CAISRGTNQPQHF
TGTGCCATCAGCAGGGGTACGAATCAGCCCCAGCATTTT
>-|TRBJ2-7|-|TRBV30
CAGEDSTYEQYF
TGTGCCGGCGAGGACTCGACCTACGAGCAGTACTTC
>-|TRBJ2-7|-|TRBV7-3
CASSLSGTSYEQYF
TGTGCCAGCAGCTTATCAGGCACCTCCTACGAGCAGTACTTC
>few|TRBJ1-1|TRBD1|TRBV5-1
CASSPQGAEYTEAFF
TGCGCCAGCAGCCCTCAGGGGGCAGAATACACTGAAGCTTTCTTT
>-|TRBJ1-1|-|TRBV7-3
CASSLKGPTEAFF
TGTGCCAGCAGCTTAAAAGGGCCCACTGAAGCTTTCTTT
>few|TRBJ1-1|-|TRBV5-6
CASSLNRLNTEAFF
TGTGCCAGCAGCTTGAACAGGTTGAACACTGAAGCTTTCTTT
>-|TRBJ1-2|-|TRBV2
CASRDGYTF
TGTGCCAGCAGGGATGGCTACACCTTC
>-|TRBJ2-1|-|TRBV5-1
CASSLDTSNEQFF
TGCGCCAGCAGCTTGGACACGAGCAATGAGCAGTTCTTC
>few|TRBJ1-1|-|TRBV6-5
CASSRRPTENTEAFF
TGTGCCAGCAGCCGCCGACCAACAGAGAACACTGAAGCTTTCTTT
>-|TRBJ2-7|-|TRBV11-2
CASSLDLRTASYEQYF
TGTGCCAGCAGCTTAGATCTCCGGACTGCCTCCTACGAGCAGTACTTC
>once|TRBJ1-2|-|TRBV4-3
CASSQDRAGIGYGYTF
TGCGCCAGCAGCCAAGATCGGGCAGGGATTGGCTATGGCTACACCTTC
>once|TRBJ1-1|-|TRBV5-1
CASSPGGGTEAFF
TGCGCCAGCAGCCCGGGGGGAGGCACTGAAGCTTTCTTT
>-|TRBJ1-6|-|TRBV27
CASSLFPGDTSYNSPLHF
TGTGCCAGCAGTTTATTTCCAGGCGACACCTCCTATAATTCACCCCTCCACTTT
>-|TRBJ1-3|-|TRBV30
CAWSTGFGNTIYF
TGTGCCTGGAGTACAGGATTCGGAAACACCATATATTTT
>-|TRBJ2-7|-|TRBV29-1
CSVVASQAHEQYF
TGCAGCGTTGTCGCCTCGCAGGCCCACGAGCAGTACTTC
>once|TRBJ2-3|-|TRBV29-1
CSVTGDDYTDTQYF
TGCAGCGTGACAGGTGATGACTACACAGATACGCAGTATTTT